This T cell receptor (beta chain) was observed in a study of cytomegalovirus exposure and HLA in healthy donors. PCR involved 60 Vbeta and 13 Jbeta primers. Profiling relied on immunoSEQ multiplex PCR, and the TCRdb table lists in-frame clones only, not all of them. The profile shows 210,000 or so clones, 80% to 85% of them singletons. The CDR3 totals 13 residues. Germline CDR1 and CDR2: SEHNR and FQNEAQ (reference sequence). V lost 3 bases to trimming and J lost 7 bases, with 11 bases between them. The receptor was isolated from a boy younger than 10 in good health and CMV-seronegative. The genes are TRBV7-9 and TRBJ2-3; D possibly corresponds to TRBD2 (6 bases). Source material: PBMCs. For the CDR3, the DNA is TGTGCCAGCAGCTTTGCTAGCGAAAATACGCAGTATTTT. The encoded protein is CASSFASENTQYF.